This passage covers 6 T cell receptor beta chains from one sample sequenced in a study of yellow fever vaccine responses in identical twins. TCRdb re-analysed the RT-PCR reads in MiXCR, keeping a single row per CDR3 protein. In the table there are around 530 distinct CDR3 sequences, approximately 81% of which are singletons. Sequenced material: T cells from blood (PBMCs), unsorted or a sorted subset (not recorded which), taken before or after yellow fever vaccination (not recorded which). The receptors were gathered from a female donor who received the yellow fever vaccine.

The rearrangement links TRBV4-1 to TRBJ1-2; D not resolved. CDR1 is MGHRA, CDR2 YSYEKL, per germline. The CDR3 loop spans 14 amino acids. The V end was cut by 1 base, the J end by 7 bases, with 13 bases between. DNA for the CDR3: TGCGCCAGCAGCCAAGGGCAGGATGCGTCTGGCTACACCTTC. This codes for CASSQGQDASGYTF.

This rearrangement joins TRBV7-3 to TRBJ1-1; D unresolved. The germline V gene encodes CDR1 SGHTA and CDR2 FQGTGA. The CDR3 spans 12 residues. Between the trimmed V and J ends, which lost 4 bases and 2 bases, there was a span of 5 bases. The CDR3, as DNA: TGTGCCAGCAGCTATGGAAACACTGAAGCTTTCTTT. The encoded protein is CASSYGNTEAFF.

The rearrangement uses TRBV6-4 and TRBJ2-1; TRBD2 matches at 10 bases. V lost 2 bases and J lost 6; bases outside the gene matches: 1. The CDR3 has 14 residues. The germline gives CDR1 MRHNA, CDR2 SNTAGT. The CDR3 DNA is TGTGCCAGCAGTGACCCTAGCGGGGGCAATGAGCAGTTCTTC. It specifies CASSDPSGGNEQFF.

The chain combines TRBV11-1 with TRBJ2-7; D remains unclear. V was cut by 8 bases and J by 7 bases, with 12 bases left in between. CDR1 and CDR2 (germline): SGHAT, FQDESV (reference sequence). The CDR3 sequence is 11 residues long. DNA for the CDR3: TGTGCCAGCGGTCTCGTAAGGGAGCAGTACTTC. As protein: CASGLVREQYF. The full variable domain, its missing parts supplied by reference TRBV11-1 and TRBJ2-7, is EAEVAQSPRYKITEKSQAVAFWCDPISGHATLYWYRQILGQGPELLVQFQDESVVDDSQLPKDRFSAERLKGVDSTLKIQPAELGDSAMYLCASGLVREQYFGPGTRLTVT.

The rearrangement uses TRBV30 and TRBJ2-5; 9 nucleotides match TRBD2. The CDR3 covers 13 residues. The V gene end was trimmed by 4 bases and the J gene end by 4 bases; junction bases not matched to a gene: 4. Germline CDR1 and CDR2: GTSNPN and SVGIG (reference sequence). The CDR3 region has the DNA TGTGCCTGGACCCTAGCGGGAAGAGAGACCCAGTACTTC. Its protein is CAWTLAGRETQYF.

CDR3 coding DNA: TGTGCCATCAGGGCAGGGGAGTTATATGGCTACACCTTC. Residues: CAIRAGELYGYTF. The chain carries TRBV10-3 and TRBJ1-2, with D perhaps matching TRBD1 (6 bases). This CDR3 comprises 13 residues. Germline loops: CDR1 ENHRY, CDR2 SYGVKD. With 6 bases removed from V and 5 bases from J, the gap between germline ends came to 13 bases.